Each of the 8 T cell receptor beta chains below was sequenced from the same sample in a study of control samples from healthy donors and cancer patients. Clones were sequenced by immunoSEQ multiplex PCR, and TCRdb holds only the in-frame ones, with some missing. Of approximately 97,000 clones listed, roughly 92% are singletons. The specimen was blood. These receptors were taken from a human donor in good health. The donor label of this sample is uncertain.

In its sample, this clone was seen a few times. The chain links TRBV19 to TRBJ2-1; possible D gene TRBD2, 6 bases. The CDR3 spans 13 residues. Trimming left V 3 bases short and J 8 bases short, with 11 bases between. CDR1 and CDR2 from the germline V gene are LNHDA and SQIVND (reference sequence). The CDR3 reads CASSMRGIDEQFF. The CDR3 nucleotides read TGTGCCAGTAGTATGCGGGGAATCGATGAGCAGTTCTTC. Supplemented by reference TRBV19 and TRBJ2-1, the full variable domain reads DGGITQSPKYLFRKEGQNVTLSCEQNLNHDAMYWYRQDPGQGLRLIYYSQIVNDFQKGDIAEGYSVSREKKESFPLTVTSAQKNPTAFYLCASSMRGIDEQFFGPGTRLTVL.

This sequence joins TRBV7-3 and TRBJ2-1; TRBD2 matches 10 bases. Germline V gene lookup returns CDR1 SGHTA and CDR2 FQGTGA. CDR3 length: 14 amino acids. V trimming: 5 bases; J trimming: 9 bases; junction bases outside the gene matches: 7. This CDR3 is CASSITSGAGEQFF. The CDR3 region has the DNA TGTGCCAGCAGCATTACTAGCGGGGCGGGTGAGCAGTTCTTC.

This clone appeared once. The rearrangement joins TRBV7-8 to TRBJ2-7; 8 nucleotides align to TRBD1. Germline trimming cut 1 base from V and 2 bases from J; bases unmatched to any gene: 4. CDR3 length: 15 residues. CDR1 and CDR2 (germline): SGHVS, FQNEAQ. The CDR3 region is CASSLVTGVAYEQYF. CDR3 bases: TGTGCCAGCAGCTTAGTGACAGGGGTAGCCTACGAGCAGTACTTC.

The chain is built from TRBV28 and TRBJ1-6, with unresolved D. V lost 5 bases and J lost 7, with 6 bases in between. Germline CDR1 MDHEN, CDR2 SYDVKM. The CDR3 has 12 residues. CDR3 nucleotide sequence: TGTGCCAGCAGTCCTCCCAATTCACCCCTCCACTTT. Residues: CASSPPNSPLHF.

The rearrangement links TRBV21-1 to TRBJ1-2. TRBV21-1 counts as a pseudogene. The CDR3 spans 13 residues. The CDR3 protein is CASSKGANYGYTF. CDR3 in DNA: TGTGCCAGCAGCAAAGGGGCTAACTATGGCTACACCTTC.

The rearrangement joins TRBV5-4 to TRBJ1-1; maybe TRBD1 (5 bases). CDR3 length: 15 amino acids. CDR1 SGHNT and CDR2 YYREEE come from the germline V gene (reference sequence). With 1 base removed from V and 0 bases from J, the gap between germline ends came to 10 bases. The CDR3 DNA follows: TGTGCCAGCAGCTTGTATGGGGGGGTGAACACTGAAGCTTTCTTT. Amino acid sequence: CASSLYGGVNTEAFF.

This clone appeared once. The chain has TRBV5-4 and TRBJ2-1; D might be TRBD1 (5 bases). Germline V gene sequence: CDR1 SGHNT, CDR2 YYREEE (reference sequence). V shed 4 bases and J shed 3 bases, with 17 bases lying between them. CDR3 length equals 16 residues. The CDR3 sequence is CASSVDNRAFYNEQFF. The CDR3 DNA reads TGTGCCAGCAGCGTGGACAACCGGGCTTTCTACAATGAGCAGTTCTTC. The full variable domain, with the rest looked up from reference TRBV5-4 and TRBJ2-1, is ETGVTQSPTHLIKTRGQQVTLRCSSQSGHNTVSWYQQALGQGPQFIFQYYREEENGRGNFPPRFSGLQFPNYSSELNVNALELDDSALYLCASSVDNRAFYNEQFFGPGTRLTVL.

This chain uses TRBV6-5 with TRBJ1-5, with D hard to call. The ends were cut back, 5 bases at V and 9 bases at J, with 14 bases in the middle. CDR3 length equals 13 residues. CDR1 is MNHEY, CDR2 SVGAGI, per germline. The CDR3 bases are TGTGCCAGCAGTCGGTCCATCTCTACGCCCCAGCATTTT. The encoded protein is CASSRSISTPQHF.